A single sample gave rise to the 32 T cell receptor beta chains below, sequenced in a study of shared clonotypes between healthy human individuals (TCRdb year 2020). The library was prepared using the immunoSEQ multiplex PCR assay. TCRdb limited this immuneACCESS table to in-frame rearrangements with V and J called. A share of clones is missing; checked studies link under half to unresolved V genes, and the rest is unexplained. The sample includes about 2.3 million clones, with more than 85% observed a single time. Of the sample, under 0.45% is held by the ten largest clones. Sequencing was performed on naive CD4+ T cells from PBMCs. This sample's cell subset or site label indicates: CD45RA+ positively selected. Receptor source: a man aged 18 to 29 in good health. Some clones in this sample may be carry-over from other donors' samples.

The chain joins TRBV5-5 to TRBJ2-7; possible D gene TRBD2, 5 bases. Germline CDR1 is SGHKS and CDR2 is YYEKEE (reference sequence). CDR3 size: 18 residues. V was clipped by 6 bases and J by 0 bases, with 25 bases between them. CDR3 protein: CASNRQRALGDRSYEQYF. The CDR3 DNA sequence: TGTGCCAGCAACCGGCAGAGGGCCCTGGGTGACCGCTCCTACGAGCAGTACTTC.

Here the CDR3 reads CASSLAGGDPYEQYF. The DNA for the CDR3 is TGTGCCAGCAGCTTGGCGGGAGGGGACCCCTACGAGCAGTACTTC. The rearrangement joins TRBV7-8 to TRBJ2-7; 9 bases match TRBD2. The CDR3 has 15 residues. V gave up 3 bases and J gave up 2 bases; unmatched junction bases: 5. Germline-derived CDR1 and CDR2 are SGHVS and FQNEAQ.

J is TRBJ2-7 and V is TRBV18; no clear D. Trimming took off 6 bases at V and 3 bases at J, with 12 bases between the two ends. The CDR3 consists of 13 residues. Per the germline V gene, CDR1 is KGHSH and CDR2 is LQKENI. CDR3 residues: CASSLYVNYEQYF. As DNA, the CDR3 is TGTGCCAGCTCTCTGTATGTGAACTACGAGCAGTACTTC. Full variable domain (outside the CDR3, taken from reference TRBV18 and TRBJ2-7): NAGVMQNPRHLVRRRGQEARLRCSPMKGHSHVYWYRQLPEEGLKFMVYLQKENIIDESGMPKERFSAEFPKEGPSILRIQQVVRGDSAAYFCASSLYVNYEQYFGPGTRLTVT.

The chain uses TRBV28 and TRBJ2-7, with 10 bases matching TRBD2. Germline V gives CDR1 MDHEN, CDR2 SYDVKM. V lost 5 bases to trimming and J lost 6 bases; unmatched junction nucleotides: 10. This CDR3 is 15 amino acids long. CDR3 protein: CASSQPLAGEVEQYF. The DNA of the CDR3 is TGTGCCAGCAGTCAGCCTCTAGCGGGGGAGGTCGAGCAGTACTTC.

The chain has TRBV7-2 and TRBJ1-1; D call uncertain. V was shortened by 1 base and J by 4 bases, with 10 bases between the two germline ends. This CDR3 comprises 14 residues. CDR1 and CDR2 (germline): SGHTA, FQGNSA. CDR3 sequence reads: CASSLDRLVTEAFF. In DNA, the CDR3 is TGTGCCAGCAGCTTAGACCGGTTGGTCACTGAAGCTTTCTTT.

Concerning this clone itself: This specimen includes other DNA sequences encoding the same CDR3. The V call is TRBV30, the J call TRBJ2-7; tentative D call: TRBD1 (5 bases). Germline V gene sequence: CDR1 GTSNPN, CDR2 SVGIG (reference sequence). Deletions cut 0 bases from V and 4 bases from J, with 10 bases between. The CDR3 is 13 residues long. The CDR3 DNA follows: TGTGCCTGGAGTGTAGGGGCAGATTACGAGCAGTACTTC. Translated, it gives CAWSVGADYEQYF.

V is TRBV7-8 and J is TRBJ2-5; D not resolved. The CDR3 contains 15 residues. V was cut by 4 bases and J by 5 bases, with 17 bases left in between. Per the germline V gene, CDR1 is SGHVS and CDR2 is FQNEAQ. The CDR3 spells CASSSELGSGETQYF. In nucleotides, the CDR3 is TGTGCCAGCAGCTCAGAGCTGGGTTCCGGGGAGACCCAGTACTTC.

The chain combines TRBV2 with TRBJ2-3; 8 bases are a match to TRBD2. CDR1 and CDR2 (germline): SNHLY, FYNNEI. V lost 5 bases and J lost 1; bases outside the gene matches: 2. The CDR3 runs to 14 residues. The DNA for the CDR3 is TGTGCCAGCAGTCGAGCGGGAGGCACAGATACGCAGTATTTT. Amino acid sequence: CASSRAGGTDTQYF.

In its sample, this clone was seen once. The chain joins TRBV4-3 to TRBJ2-6; D is unresolved. CDR3 length: 16 amino acids. CDR1 LGHNA and CDR2 YSLEER come from the germline V gene. The V end was cut by 4 bases, the J end by 1 base, with 11 bases between. The CDR3 DNA reads as TGCGCCAGCAGCCCCGTTTGGGGATCTGGGGCCAACGTCCTGACTTTC. Amino acid sequence: CASSPVWGSGANVLTF.

The rearrangement joins TRBV28 to TRBJ2-7, with 10 nucleotides matching TRBD1. Trimming cost V 6 bases and J 4 bases; bases outside gene matches: 9. In germline, CDR1 is MDHEN, CDR2 SYDVKM. The CDR3 runs 15 residues. This chain's CDR3 is CASSPADRGDYEQYF. CDR3 in DNA: TGTGCCAGCAGCCCAGCGGACAGGGGGGATTACGAGCAGTACTTC.

The rearrangement joins TRBV2 to TRBJ2-5, with D possibly TRBD2 on 6 matching bases. The CDR3 is made up of 14 amino acids. The V gene lost 4 bases and the J gene lost 1 base, with 10 bases spanning the gap. CDR1 SNHLY and CDR2 FYNNEI come from the germline V gene. The CDR3 nucleotides read TGTGCCAGCAGTGTTAACGGGGGCCAAGAGACCCAGTACTTC. Its protein product is CASSVNGGQETQYF.

Only a few counts were recorded for this clone. This chain's CDR3 is CASRTTIAGDEQYF. The CDR3 DNA reads as TGTGCCAGCAGAACCACAATAGCGGGAGACGAGCAGTACTTC. The V call is TRBV2, the J call TRBJ2-7, with 9 bases matching TRBD2. CDR1 and CDR2 from the germline V gene are SNHLY and FYNNEI. The CDR3 extends over 14 amino acids. With V trimmed by 6 bases and J by 5 bases, 8 bases remained unmatched.

The chain uses TRBV28 and TRBJ2-1, with TRBD2 as a possible D gene (5 bases). CDR1 MDHEN and CDR2 SYDVKM come from the germline V gene. The CDR3 has 15 amino acids. V was shortened by 8 bases and J by 4 bases, with 18 bases between the two germline ends. CDR3 sequence (DNA): TGTGCCAGCCTTAGCGCCGCTCCCCCTTACAATGAGCAGTTCTTC. The encoded protein is CASLSAAPPYNEQFF.

As for this clone: This CDR3 is also generated by other DNA sequences in the sample. The J gene is TRBJ1-2, the V gene TRBV28; D gene unclear. With 6 bases removed from V and 0 bases from J, the gap between germline ends came to 5 bases. CDR3 length: 12 residues. Germline V lookup: CDR1 MDHEN, CDR2 SYDVKM. The CDR3 here is CASSSSNYGYTF. CDR3 nucleotides: TGTGCCAGCAGCTCATCTAACTATGGCTACACCTTC.

The V call is TRBV19, the J call TRBJ2-1; perhaps D is TRBD1 or TRBD2 (5 bases each). Per germline, CDR1 LNHDA and CDR2 SQIVND (reference sequence). V lost 6 bases and J 5 bases, leaving 8 bases between the germline ends. This CDR3 region has 12 residues. CDR3 nucleotide sequence: TGTGCCAGTAGGGGGGACCACAATGAGCAGTTCTTC. It translates to CASRGDHNEQFF.

The chain employs TRBV6-5 and TRBJ2-7, with D possibly matching TRBD1 (5 bases). Per the germline V gene, CDR1 is MNHEY and CDR2 is SVGAGI. V was pared by 8 bases and J by 3 bases, with 14 bases between. This CDR3 comprises 13 residues. The CDR3 nucleotides read TGTGCCAGCTCGCGTGGCAGGGACTACGAGCAGTACTTC. Protein sequence: CASSRGRDYEQYF.

V and J are TRBV5-1 and TRBJ2-1; D not certain. The germline CDR1 and CDR2 sequences are SGHRS and YFSETQ. V dropped 4 bases and J dropped 7 bases, with 12 bases sitting between them. This CDR3 contains 13 residues. This chain's CDR3 is CASSLQFRNEQFF. The CDR3 bases are TGCGCCAGCAGCCTCCAATTTCGGAATGAGCAGTTCTTC. Full variable domain (remainder filled in from reference TRBV5-1 and TRBJ2-1): KAGVTQTPRYLIKTRGQQVTLSCSPISGHRSVSWYQQTPGQGLQFLFEYFSETQRNKGNFPGRFSGRQFSNSRSEMNVSTLELGDSALYLCASSLQFRNEQFFGPGTRLTVL.

This chain links TRBV7-9 with TRBJ2-2, with 8 bases that match TRBD2. The CDR3 is 17 residues long. Germline CDR1 reads SEHNR; CDR2 reads FQNEAQ (reference sequence). V shed 5 bases, J shed 5 bases, and the junction held 13 bases outside the gene matches. For the CDR3, the DNA is TGTGCCAGCAGCCCCTTGCACTTCGGGGGGGCGACCGGGGAGCTGTTTTTT. It is translated as CASSPLHFGGATGELFF.

This clone was seen a single time. This specimen includes other DNA sequences encoding the same CDR3. The chain links TRBV5-1 to TRBJ2-5, with D perhaps assigned TRBD1 or TRBD2 (5 bases each). Germline CDR1 is SGHRS and CDR2 is YFSETQ. The CDR3 length is 13 residues. The ends were cut back, 4 bases at V and 2 bases at J, with 9 bases in the middle. CDR3 sequence (DNA): TGCGCCAGCAGCAGGGACGGTCAAGAGACCCAGTACTTC. Protein sequence: CASSRDGQETQYF. Using reference TRBV5-1 and TRBJ2-5 for the parts outside the CDR3, the full variable domain is KAGVTQTPRYLIKTRGQQVTLSCSPISGHRSVSWYQQTPGQGLQFLFEYFSETQRNKGNFPGRFSGRQFSNSRSEMNVSTLELGDSALYLCASSRDGQETQYFGPGTRLLVL.

The rearrangement links TRBV7-9 to TRBJ1-5, with D unclear. The V and J ends lost 3 bases and 9 bases respectively, with 12 bases between them. CDR1 is SEHNR and CDR2 is FQNEAQ in the germline V gene (reference sequence). The CDR3 is 13 amino acids. DNA of the CDR3: TGTGCCAGCAGCTTCTTGGGATTAGGGCCCCAGCATTTT. It specifies CASSFLGLGPQHF.

The chain recombines TRBV7-2 with TRBJ2-5, with 12 bases matching TRBD2. The DNA end lines up better with TRBJ2-7; the J call may be wrong. This CDR3 has 17 amino acids. CDR1 is SGHTA and CDR2 is FQGNSA in the germline V gene. The CDR3 sequence is CASSLGTSGIGSYEQYF. DNA for the CDR3: TGTGCCAGCAGCTTAGGGACTAGCGGGATTGGGAGTTACGAGCAGTACTTC.

To note about this clone: The same CDR3 can be traced to other DNA sequences in this sample. The chain links TRBV7-9 to TRBJ2-2; D is unresolved. Looked up from germline, CDR1 is SEHNR and CDR2 is FQNEAQ (reference sequence). The CDR3 spans 14 residues. With 5 bases removed from V and 4 bases from J, the gap between germline ends came to 11 bases. CDR3 nucleotide sequence: TGTGCCAGCAGCCGAGTCCGGCCCACCGGGGAGCTGTTTTTT. Its protein product is CASSRVRPTGELFF.

This clone was observed a single time. The chain links TRBV7-2 to TRBJ2-1, with D tentatively TRBD2 (6 bases). The CDR3 sequence is 17 residues long. Per the germline V gene, CDR1 is SGHTA and CDR2 is FQGNSA. Deletions cut 1 base from V and 6 bases from J, with 19 bases between. This chain's CDR3 is CASSLGSTGAGSNEQFF. The DNA of the CDR3 is TGTGCCAGCAGCTTAGGATCGACGGGAGCCGGTTCCAATGAGCAGTTCTTC.

The chain recombines TRBV5-8 with TRBJ2-5; D may correspond to TRBD1 or TRBD2 (6 bases each). Trimming shortened V by 5 bases and J by 4 bases, and 18 bases separated the two germline ends. The CDR3 totals 15 residues. CDR1 SGHTS and CDR2 YDEGEE come from the germline V gene. The CDR3 loop reads CASSFSPGARETQYF. Here the CDR3 DNA reads TGTGCCAGCAGTTTTTCTCCGGGGGCTCGAGAGACCCAGTACTTC.

The CDR3 DNA reads TGTGCCAGCAGCTTAATGTCTAGCTGGAACACCGGGGAGCTGTTTTTT. Encoded protein: CASSLMSSWNTGELFF. V usage is TRBV7-9 and J usage is TRBJ2-2; D perhaps matches TRBD2 (5 bases). The CDR3 totals 16 residues. Germline V gene data show CDR1 as SEHNR and CDR2 as FQNEAQ (reference sequence). Trimming pared 2 bases from V and 1 base from J, leaving 11 bases between.

In its sample, this clone was seen once. V and J are TRBV5-1 and TRBJ2-5; either TRBD1 or TRBD2 may supply D (5 bases each). V lost 4 bases to trimming and J lost 2 bases, with 15 bases between them. This CDR3 is built from 15 residues. Germline assignment: CDR1 SGHRS and CDR2 YFSETQ. For the CDR3, the DNA is TGCGCCAGCAGCCCCCGGTCTTGGGGGCAAGAGACCCAGTACTTC. It encodes CASSPRSWGQETQYF. The full variable domain, with the rest looked up from reference TRBV5-1 and TRBJ2-5, is KAGVTQTPRYLIKTRGQQVTLSCSPISGHRSVSWYQQTPGQGLQFLFEYFSETQRNKGNFPGRFSGRQFSNSRSEMNVSTLELGDSALYLCASSPRSWGQETQYFGPGTRLLVL.

The chain links TRBV9 to TRBJ2-5, with no clear D. CDR1 is SGDLS and CDR2 is YYNGEE in the germline V gene. V was cut by 3 bases and J by 1 base, with 4 bases left in between. The CDR3 is 12 residues long. CDR3 loop: CASSGSQETQYF. For the CDR3, the DNA is TGTGCCAGCAGCGGCTCCCAAGAGACCCAGTACTTC.

In regard to this clone: The sample holds other DNA sequences that translate to the same CDR3. The chain uses TRBV5-1 and TRBJ2-5; tentatively, D is TRBD2 (6 bases). The length of the CDR3 is 14 residues. V was pared by 4 bases and J by 5 bases, with 15 bases between. Germline values: CDR1 SGHRS, CDR2 YFSETQ. CDR3 sequence: CASSIRTGGETQYF. The DNA of the CDR3 is TGCGCCAGCAGCATTCGGACTGGGGGGGAGACCCAGTACTTC.

The chain uses TRBV30 and TRBJ1-5, with D unclear. This CDR3 spans 15 amino acids. Trimming left V 0 bases short and J 0 bases short, with 9 bases between. The germline V gene encodes CDR1 GTSNPN and CDR2 SVGIG (reference sequence). CDR3 in DNA: TGTGCCTGGAGTGTAACCAGCCATAGCAATCAGCCCCAGCATTTT. Amino acids: CAWSVTSHSNQPQHF.

This chain links TRBV5-1 with TRBJ1-1; D perhaps matches TRBD1 (5 bases). V gave up 7 bases and J gave up 3 bases, with 16 bases separating them. Germline-derived CDR1 and CDR2 are SGHRS and YFSETQ. The CDR3 is 14 residues long. This chain's CDR3 is CASSGWGVDTEAFF. The CDR3, as DNA: TGCGCCAGCTCCGGGTGGGGGGTGGACACTGAAGCTTTCTTT.

The chain links TRBV2 to TRBJ2-2, with D possibly being TRBD2 (6 bases). CDR3 size: 13 residues. V was cut by 11 bases and J by 4 bases, with 14 bases left in between. Germline V CDR1 and CDR2: SNHLY, FYNNEI. The CDR3 region has the DNA TGTGCCGCCTCCGGGAGTTCCACCGGGGAGCTGTTTTTT. Translated, it gives CAASGSSTGELFF.

This sequence joins TRBV2 and TRBJ2-7; weak D call: TRBD1 (6 bases). Deletions cut 6 bases from V and 6 bases from J, with 18 bases between. Germline V CDR1 and CDR2: SNHLY, FYNNEI. The CDR3 is 14 amino acids. CDR3 in amino acids: CASSPNSQGSEQYF. The CDR3 DNA reads TGTGCCAGCAGCCCAAACTCTCAGGGGTCCGAGCAGTACTTC.